A selection of T cell receptor beta chains follows, all from one sample in a study of immune evolution from preneoplasia to lung adenocarcinoma. Some clones are missing from TCRdb's copy, which holds only in-frame ones; the method was immunoSEQ multiplex PCR. The sample has a few thousand clones, around 74% seen once; the top ten hold 29%. The material sequenced was FFPE invasive lung adenocarcinoma tissue. Source of these receptors: a person between 35 and 59 years old with lung adenocarcinoma. Some clones in this sample may be carry-over from other donors' samples. The conserved cysteine and the conserved F or W are not part of the CDR3 here. Each record gives: V gene, CDR3 protein.

TRBV20-1 SAKAGSGAF
TRBV18 ASSQNSGRMYEQY
TRBV25-1 ASNRQGAGETQY
TRBV14 ASSPTSGSYNEQF
TRBV25-1 ASTWGDTQY
TRBV6-1 ASTWTSLSYEQY
TRBV5-8 ASSLGQGVSYEQY
TRBV6-5 ASSYSLTDPYEQY
TRBV28 ASSLDRGETQY
TRBV10-2 ASRRSSKEKLF
TRBV2 ASKPDISTDTQY
TRBV2 ASRDRGTEAF
TRBV30 AWSVGGELF
TRBV21-1 ASSKVSGGGSYYEQY
TRBV10-2 ASSQGGEAF
TRBV5-1 ASSLRTGLTGELF
TRBV4-2 ASSQEYSWGGETQY
TRBV5-4 ASSFPGTSPGELF
TRBV30 AWTPWTGTNEQF
TRBV28 ASSWLFYGYT
TRBV30 ACSGEYNSPLH
TRBV15 ATSRDPKDYDEKLF
TRBV30 AWLYRGLAKNIQY
TRBV30 AWSVRDRGRGQPQH
TRBV7-2 ASSLRGSDEQY
TRBV5-6 ASSMLESNTGELF
TRBV7-2 ASSLWGGPASYEQY
TRBV10-1 ASSEYRSYADTQY
TRBV21-1 ASSKGRLAGGPSTTGELF
TRBV6-5 ASSPGGWSTEAF
TRBV10-3 AINSGRAGEQY
TRBV5-6 ASSLRRDGYT
TRBV29-1 SAPGQGYNEQF
TRBV30 AWSMADYEQY
TRBV5-1 ASSLGGANYEQY